This TCR beta chain was identified during a study of metastatic and nonmetastatic thyroid tumors. Study as a whole: The comparison covered peripheral blood and tumor or nodule tissue in malignant and benign thyroid patients.

Broader study findings: In blood and tumor, TCR beta diversity was reportedly significantly higher in malignant thyroid tumors than in benign nodules.

As processed by the authors: Using the CDR3 differences seen across clinicopathological groups, the authors built a distant-metastasis classifier for papillary thyroid cancer, which was meant to discriminate distant-metastatic patients. TCRdb re-called the PCR reads with MiXCR. The V and J calls and clone size come from TCRdb's table, not from the authors' own analysis. In the table there are some 15,000 clones, around 4% of which are singletons. The CDR3 is made up of 15 amino acids. V gave up 1 base and J gave up 3 bases; unmatched junction bases: 0. Germline CDR1 reads DFQATT; CDR2 reads SNEGSKA (reference sequence). This clone was observed a handful of times. Its target is unknown. Every patient underwent thyroid surgery untreated.

The sequencing input was tumor tissue. This chain connects TRBV20-1 to TRBJ2-2, with 12 bases that match TRBD2. This TCR was sampled from a female donor with papillary thyroid cancer or a benign thyroid nodule (not recorded which). Some clones in this sample may be carry-over from other donors' samples. The chain's CDR3 is CSARGTSGDTGELFF. The CDR3 DNA sequence: TGCAGTGCTAGAGGGACTAGCGGGGACACCGGGGAGCTGTTTTTT.